One sample yielded the 6 T cell receptor beta chains listed below, sequenced in a study of a mutant IDH1 vaccine in newly diagnosed glioma. Assay used: immunoSEQ multiplex PCR; TCRdb lists only in-frame clones, some missing. The table shows some 60,000 clones, with about 90% occurring only once. Their cognate antigens are unknown. As to time point: week 35, safety follow-up. The study gave 300 ug of mutant IDH1 20-mer peptide per vaccine dose, with topical imiquimod. The sample consisted of PBMCs, taken from a glioma patient whose treatment included an IDH1 peptide vaccine. The receptors were gathered from a man aged 35 to 55 with glioma.

The V and J genes are TRBV9 and TRBJ2-1, with TRBD1 identical over 10 bases. The germline V gene has CDR1 SGDLS and CDR2 YYNGEE. The CDR3 runs to 15 residues. V lost 4 bases, J lost 4 bases, and 5 bases stayed unmatched. CDR3 loop: CASSPGTGVYNEQFF. CDR3 coding DNA: TGTGCCAGCAGCCCCGGGACAGGGGTGTACAATGAGCAGTTCTTC. The whole variable domain, remainder taken from reference TRBV9 and TRBJ2-1, is DSGVTQTPKHLITATGQRVTLRCSPRSGDLSVYWYQQSLDQGLQFLIQYYNGEERAKGNILERFSAQQFPDLHSELNLSSLELGDSALYFCASSPGTGVYNEQFFGPGTRLTVL.

This clone was seen a single time. The V and J genes are TRBV18 and TRBJ1-4; 9 bases match TRBD1. V lost 3 bases and J lost 8; bases outside the gene matches: 7. Per the germline V gene, CDR1 is KGHSH and CDR2 is LQKENI. CDR3 length equals 15 residues. This CDR3 is CASSPSNRGREKLFF. In DNA form, the CDR3 reads TGTGCCAGCTCACCGTCTAACAGGGGGCGAGAAAAACTGTTTTTT.

This chain uses TRBV19 with TRBJ1-5; a possible D gene is TRBD1 (5 bases). CDR1 and CDR2 (germline): LNHDA, SQIVND (reference sequence). CDR3 length: 15 amino acids. The V end was cut by 9 bases, the J end by 0 bases, with 15 bases between. The chain's CDR3 is CARGQESNSNQPQHF. The CDR3 DNA reads TGTGCCAGGGGGCAGGAGTCTAATAGCAATCAGCCCCAGCATTTT.

The chain combines TRBV6-5 with TRBJ1-1; D unresolved. The CDR3 loop spans 13 amino acids. Germline CDR1 reads MNHEY; CDR2 reads SVGAGI. V lost 2 bases, J lost 1 base, and 5 bases lay in between. The CDR3 sequence: CASSYAANTEAFF. Here the CDR3 DNA reads TGTGCCAGCAGTTACGCGGCGAACACTGAAGCTTTCTTT.

This chain joins TRBV7-9 and TRBJ1-1, with no clear D. Germline CDR1 is SEHNR and CDR2 is FQNEAQ (reference sequence). V lost 5 bases and J lost 6, with 19 bases in between. The CDR3 totals 15 residues. CDR3 DNA sequence: TGTGCCAGCAGCCCAAGGAACGCCAAGCCCCCTGAAGCTTTCTTT. The encoded protein is CASSPRNAKPPEAFF.

V and J are TRBV5-1 and TRBJ2-1; 8 positions match TRBD2. The CDR3 extends over 14 amino acids. Looked up from germline, CDR1 is SGHRS and CDR2 is YFSETQ. The J segment lost 6 bases and the V segment lost 2 bases, leaving 4 bases of the junction unmatched. The CDR3 protein is CASSFGGVGNEQFF. CDR3 in DNA: TGCGCCAGCAGCTTCGGGGGGGTGGGCAATGAGCAGTTCTTC. Full variable domain (rest looked up from reference TRBV5-1 and TRBJ2-1): KAGVTQTPRYLIKTRGQQVTLSCSPISGHRSVSWYQQTPGQGLQFLFEYFSETQRNKGNFPGRFSGRQFSNSRSEMNVSTLELGDSALYLCASSFGGVGNEQFFGPGTRLTVL.